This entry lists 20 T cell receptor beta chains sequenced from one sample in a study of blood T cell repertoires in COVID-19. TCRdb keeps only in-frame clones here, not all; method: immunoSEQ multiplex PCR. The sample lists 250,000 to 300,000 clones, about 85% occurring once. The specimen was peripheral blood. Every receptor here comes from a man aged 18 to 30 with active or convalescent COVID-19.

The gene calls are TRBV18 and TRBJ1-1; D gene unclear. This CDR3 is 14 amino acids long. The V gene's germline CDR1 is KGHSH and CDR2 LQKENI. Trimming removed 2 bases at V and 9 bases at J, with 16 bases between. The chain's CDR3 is CASSPSAQPRQAFF. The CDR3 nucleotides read TGTGCCAGCTCACCAAGCGCGCAACCGCGTCAAGCTTTCTTT.

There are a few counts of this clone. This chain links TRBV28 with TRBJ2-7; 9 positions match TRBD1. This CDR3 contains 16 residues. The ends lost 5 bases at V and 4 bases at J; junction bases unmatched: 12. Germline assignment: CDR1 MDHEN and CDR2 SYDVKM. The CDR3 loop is CASSDPGQGVKYEQYF. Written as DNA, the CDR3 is TGTGCCAGCAGTGACCCGGGACAGGGTGTGAAGTACGAGCAGTACTTC.

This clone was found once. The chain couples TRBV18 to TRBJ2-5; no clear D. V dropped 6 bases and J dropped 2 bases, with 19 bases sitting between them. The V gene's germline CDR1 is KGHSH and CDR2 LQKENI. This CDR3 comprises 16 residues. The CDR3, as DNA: TGTGCCAGCTCGCAGTTCTCTATAGCAGAACAAGAGACCCAGTACTTC. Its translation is CASSQFSIAEQETQYF.

CDR3 nucleotide sequence: TGTGCCAGCAAAGACAGGGGTTCGAGTCAGCCCCAGCATTTT. This codes for CASKDRGSSQPQHF. The rearrangement uses TRBV6-5 and TRBJ1-5, with 8 bases identical to TRBD1. The germline V gene encodes CDR1 MNHEY and CDR2 SVGAGI. The CDR3 extends over 14 amino acids. The V and J ends lost 7 bases and 6 bases, in that order; junction bases with no gene match: 8.

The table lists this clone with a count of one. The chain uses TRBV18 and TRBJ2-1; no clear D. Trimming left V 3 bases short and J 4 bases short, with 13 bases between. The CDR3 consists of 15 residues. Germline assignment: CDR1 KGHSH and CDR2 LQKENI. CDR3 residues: CASSPTGSQYNEQFF. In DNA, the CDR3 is TGTGCCAGCTCACCTACCGGGTCCCAATACAATGAGCAGTTCTTC.

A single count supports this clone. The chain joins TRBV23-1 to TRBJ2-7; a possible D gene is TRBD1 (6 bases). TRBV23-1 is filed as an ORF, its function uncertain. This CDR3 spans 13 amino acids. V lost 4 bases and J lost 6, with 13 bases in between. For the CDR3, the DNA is TGCGCCAGCAGTCCCCAGGGGCGCGGCGAGCAGTACTTC. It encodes CASSPQGRGEQYF.

DNA for the CDR3: TGTGCCAGCAGCTTGGTGGACAGGGAGTGGGTGACCCAGTACTTC. The encoded protein is CASSLVDREWVTQYF. V gene TRBV5-5 combines with J gene TRBJ2-5; 8 nucleotides match TRBD1. The CDR3 spans 15 residues. The germline V gene has CDR1 SGHKS and CDR2 YYEKEE (reference sequence). V dropped 0 bases and J dropped 7; count of bases not matched to a gene: 8.

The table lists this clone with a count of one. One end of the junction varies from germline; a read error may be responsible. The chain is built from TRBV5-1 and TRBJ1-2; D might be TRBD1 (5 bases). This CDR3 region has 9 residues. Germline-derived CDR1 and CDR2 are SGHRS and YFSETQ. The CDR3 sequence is CASSLARVF. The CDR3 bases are TGCGCCAGCAGCTTGGCCAGGGTCTTC.

CDR3 protein: CASRDMDKYEQYF. The DNA of the CDR3 is TGTGCCAGCAGAGATATGGACAAGTACGAGCAGTACTTC. The chain couples TRBV28 to TRBJ2-7, with D tentatively TRBD1 (5 bases). Germline values: CDR1 MDHEN, CDR2 SYDVKM. V was cut by 6 bases and J by 4 bases, with 13 bases left in between. This CDR3 spans 13 amino acids.

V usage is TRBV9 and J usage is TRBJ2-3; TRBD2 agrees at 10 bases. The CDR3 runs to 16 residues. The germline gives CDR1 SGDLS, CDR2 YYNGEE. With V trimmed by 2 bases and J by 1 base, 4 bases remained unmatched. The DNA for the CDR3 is TGTGCCAGCAGCGTTAGCGGGGGGATCCGCACAGATACGCAGTATTTT. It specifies CASSVSGGIRTDTQYF.

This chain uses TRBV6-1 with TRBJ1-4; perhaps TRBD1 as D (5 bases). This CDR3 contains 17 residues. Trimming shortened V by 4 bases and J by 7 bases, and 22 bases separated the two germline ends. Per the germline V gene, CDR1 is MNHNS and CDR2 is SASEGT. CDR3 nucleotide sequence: TGTGCCAGCAGTGCCACAAATGCGGGACTTAAACCTGAAAAACTGTTTTTT. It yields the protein CASSATNAGLKPEKLFF.

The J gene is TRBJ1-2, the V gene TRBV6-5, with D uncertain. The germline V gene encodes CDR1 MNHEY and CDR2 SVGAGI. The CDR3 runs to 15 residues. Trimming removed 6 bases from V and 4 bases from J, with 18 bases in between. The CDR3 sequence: CASSQPWGELYGYTF. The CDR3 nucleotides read TGTGCCAGCAGCCAACCCTGGGGAGAACTCTATGGCTACACCTTC.

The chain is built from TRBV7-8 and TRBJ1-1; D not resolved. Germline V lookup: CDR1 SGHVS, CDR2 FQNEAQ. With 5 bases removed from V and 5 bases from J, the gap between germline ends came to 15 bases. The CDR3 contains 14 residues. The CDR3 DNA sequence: TGTGCCAGCAGCGACGACGAACCCGGGACTGAAGCTTTCTTT. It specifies CASSDDEPGTEAFF.

CDR3 residues: CASSPDGLYEQYF. In DNA, the CDR3 is TGTGCCAGCAGCCCAGACGGGTTATACGAGCAGTACTTC. The chain links TRBV14 to TRBJ2-7; D unresolved. Germline CDR1 SGHDN, CDR2 FVKESK. V was trimmed by 4 bases and J by 4 bases, leaving 11 bases between them. The CDR3 runs 13 residues.

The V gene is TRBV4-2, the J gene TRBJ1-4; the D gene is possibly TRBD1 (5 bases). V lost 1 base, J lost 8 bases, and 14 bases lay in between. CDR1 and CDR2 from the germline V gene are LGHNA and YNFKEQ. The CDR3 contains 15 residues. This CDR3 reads CASSQGSGYGEKLFF. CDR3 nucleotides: TGTGCCAGCAGCCAAGGTTCAGGGTATGGAGAAAAACTGTTTTTT.

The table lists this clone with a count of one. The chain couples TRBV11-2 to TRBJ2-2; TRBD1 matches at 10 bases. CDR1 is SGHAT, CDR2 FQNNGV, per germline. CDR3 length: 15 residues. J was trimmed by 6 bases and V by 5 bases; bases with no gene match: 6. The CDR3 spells CASSARDRGAGELFF. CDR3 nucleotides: TGTGCCAGCAGCGCCCGGGACAGGGGCGCCGGGGAGCTGTTTTTT.

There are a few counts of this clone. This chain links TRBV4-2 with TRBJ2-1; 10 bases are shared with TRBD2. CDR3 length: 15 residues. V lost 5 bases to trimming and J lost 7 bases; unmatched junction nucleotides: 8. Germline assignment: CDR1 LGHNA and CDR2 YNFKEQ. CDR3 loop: CASSKTSGDQNEQFF. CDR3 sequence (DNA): TGTGCCAGCAGCAAAACTAGCGGGGATCAAAATGAGCAGTTCTTC.

The CDR3 coding sequence is TGTGCCAGCAGCTTAGGCGGACAGGGATTCTACGAGCAGTACTTC. This encodes CASSLGGQGFYEQYF. The chain uses TRBV7-2 and TRBJ2-7, with TRBD1 matching 8 bases. J was trimmed by 3 bases and V by 1 base; bases with no gene match: 5. CDR3 length equals 15 residues. The germline V gene has CDR1 SGHTA and CDR2 FQGNSA.

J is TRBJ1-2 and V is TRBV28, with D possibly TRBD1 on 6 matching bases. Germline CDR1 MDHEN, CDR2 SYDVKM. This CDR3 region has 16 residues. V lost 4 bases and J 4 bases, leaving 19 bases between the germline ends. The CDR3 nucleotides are TGTGCCAGCAGTTCGACAGAGTACAGGGAGGGCTATGGCTACACCTTC. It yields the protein CASSSTEYREGYGYTF.

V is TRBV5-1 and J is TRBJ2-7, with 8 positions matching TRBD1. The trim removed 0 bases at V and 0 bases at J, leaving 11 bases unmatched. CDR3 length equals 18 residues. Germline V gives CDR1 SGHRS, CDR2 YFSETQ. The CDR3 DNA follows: TGCGCCAGCAGCTTGGGAGGGATACAGGGGGGCAGCTCCTACGAGCAGTACTTC. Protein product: CASSLGGIQGGSSYEQYF.